This record looks at one TCR beta chain sequence and its context. CDR1 and CDR2 (germline): MNHEY, SVGEGT. The trim removed 5 bases at V and 2 bases at J, leaving 4 bases unmatched. The CDR3 has 14 amino acids. TCRdb keeps only in-frame clones here, not all; method: immunoSEQ multiplex PCR. The sample includes about 120,000 clones, nearly 90% of them seen just once. This specimen belongs to a study of blood T cell repertoires in COVID-19. Looking at the study overall: T cells, B-cell-depleted T cells, or PBMCs provided the cDNA or gDNA that served as material.

Sequenced sample: peripheral blood. The receptor was derived from a woman aged 55-69 years with COVID-19, enrolled during active disease. The V gene is TRBV6-2 or TRBV6-3, the J gene TRBJ2-3; TRBD1 agrees at 7 bases. Here the CDR3 reads CASSQGQLTDTQYF. DNA of the CDR3: TGTGCCAGCAGTCAGGGACAGCTCACAGATACGCAGTATTTT.